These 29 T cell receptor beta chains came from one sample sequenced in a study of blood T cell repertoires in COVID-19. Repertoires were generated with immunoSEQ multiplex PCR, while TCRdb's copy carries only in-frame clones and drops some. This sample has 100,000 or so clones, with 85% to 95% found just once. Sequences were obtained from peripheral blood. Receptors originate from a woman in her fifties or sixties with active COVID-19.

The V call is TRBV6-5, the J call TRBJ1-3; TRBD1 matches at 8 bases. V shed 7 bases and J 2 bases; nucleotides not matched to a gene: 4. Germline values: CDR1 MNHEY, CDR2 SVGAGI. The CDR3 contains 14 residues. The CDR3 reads CASTPQGAGNTIYF. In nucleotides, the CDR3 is TGTGCCAGCACCCCACAGGGGGCTGGAAACACCATATATTTT.

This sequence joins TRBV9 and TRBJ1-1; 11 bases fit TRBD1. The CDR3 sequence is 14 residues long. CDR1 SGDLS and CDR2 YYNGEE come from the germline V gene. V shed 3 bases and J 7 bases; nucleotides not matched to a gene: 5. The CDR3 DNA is TGTGCCAGCAGCGGGGGGACAGGGGGATATGAAGCTTTCTTT. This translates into CASSGGTGGYEAFF.

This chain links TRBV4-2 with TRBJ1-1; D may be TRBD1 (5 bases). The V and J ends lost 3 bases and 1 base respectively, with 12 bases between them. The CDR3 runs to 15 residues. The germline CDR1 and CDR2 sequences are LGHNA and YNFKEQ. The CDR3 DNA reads TGTGCCAGCAGCCACGTAGACAGTCGGAACACTGAAGCTTTCTTT. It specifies CASSHVDSRNTEAFF.

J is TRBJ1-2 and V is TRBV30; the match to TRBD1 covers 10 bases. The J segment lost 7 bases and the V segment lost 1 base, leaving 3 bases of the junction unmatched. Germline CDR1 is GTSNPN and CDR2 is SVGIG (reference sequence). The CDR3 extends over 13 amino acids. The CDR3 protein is CAWSATGGIGYTF. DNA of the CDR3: TGTGCCTGGAGTGCGACAGGGGGCATTGGCTACACCTTC.

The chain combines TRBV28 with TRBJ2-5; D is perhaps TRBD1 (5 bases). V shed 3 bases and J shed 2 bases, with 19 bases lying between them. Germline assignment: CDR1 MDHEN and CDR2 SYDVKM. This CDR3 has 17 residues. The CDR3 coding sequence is TGTGCCAGCAGTTTTCCAAATCAGGGAACTAAACAAGAGACCCAGTACTTC. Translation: CASSFPNQGTKQETQYF.

This CDR3 reads CASSSTGENYGYTF. The CDR3 region has the DNA TGTGCCAGCAGCTCGACAGGGGAGAACTATGGCTACACCTTC. The rearrangement uses TRBV7-9 and TRBJ1-2; 8 nucleotides align to TRBD1. This CDR3 region has 14 residues. The V and J ends lost 4 bases and 2 bases, in that order; junction bases with no gene match: 3. The germline gives CDR1 SEHNR, CDR2 FQNEAQ (reference sequence).

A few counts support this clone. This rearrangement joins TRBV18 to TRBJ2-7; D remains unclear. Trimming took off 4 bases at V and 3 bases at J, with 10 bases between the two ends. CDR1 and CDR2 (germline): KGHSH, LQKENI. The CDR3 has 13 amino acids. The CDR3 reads CASSRSQSYEQYF. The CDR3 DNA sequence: TGTGCCAGCTCACGTTCACAGAGCTACGAGCAGTACTTC. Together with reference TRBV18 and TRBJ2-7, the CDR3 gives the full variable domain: NAGVMQNPRHLVRRRGQEARLRCSPMKGHSHVYWYRQLPEEGLKFMVYLQKENIIDESGMPKERFSAEFPKEGPSILRIQQVVRGDSAAYFCASSRSQSYEQYFGPGTRLTVT.

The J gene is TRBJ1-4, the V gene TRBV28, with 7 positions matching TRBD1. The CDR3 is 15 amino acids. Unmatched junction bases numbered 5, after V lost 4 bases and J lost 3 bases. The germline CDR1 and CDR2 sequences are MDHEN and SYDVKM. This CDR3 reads CASSSDRVPNEKLFF. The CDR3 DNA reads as TGTGCCAGCAGTTCCGACAGGGTCCCTAATGAAAAACTGTTTTTT.

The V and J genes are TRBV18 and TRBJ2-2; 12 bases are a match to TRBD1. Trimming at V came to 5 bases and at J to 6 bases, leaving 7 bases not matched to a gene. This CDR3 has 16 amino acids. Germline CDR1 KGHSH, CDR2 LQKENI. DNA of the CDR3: TGTGCCAGCTCAATCCGGGACAGGGGGCTTGCCGGGGAGCTGTTTTTT. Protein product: CASSIRDRGLAGELFF.

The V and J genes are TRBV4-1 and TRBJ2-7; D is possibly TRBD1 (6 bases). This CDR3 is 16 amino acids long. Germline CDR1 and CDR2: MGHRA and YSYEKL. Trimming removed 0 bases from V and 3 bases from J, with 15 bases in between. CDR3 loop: CASSQDVFGRGYEQYF. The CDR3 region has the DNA TGCGCCAGCAGCCAAGATGTCTTCGGCAGGGGCTACGAGCAGTACTTC.

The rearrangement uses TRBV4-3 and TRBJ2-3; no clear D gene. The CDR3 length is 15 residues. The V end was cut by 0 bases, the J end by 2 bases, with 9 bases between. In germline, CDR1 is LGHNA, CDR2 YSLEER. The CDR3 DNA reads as TGCGCCAGCAGCCAAGATCGACTTATCACAGATACGCAGTATTTT. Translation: CASSQDRLITDTQYF.

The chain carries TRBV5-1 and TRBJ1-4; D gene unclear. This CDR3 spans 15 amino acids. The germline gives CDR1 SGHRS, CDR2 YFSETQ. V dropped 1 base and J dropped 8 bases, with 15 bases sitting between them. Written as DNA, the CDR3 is TGCGCCAGCAGCTTGCGGGGAGACTTGATAGAAAAACTGTTTTTT. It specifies CASSLRGDLIEKLFF.

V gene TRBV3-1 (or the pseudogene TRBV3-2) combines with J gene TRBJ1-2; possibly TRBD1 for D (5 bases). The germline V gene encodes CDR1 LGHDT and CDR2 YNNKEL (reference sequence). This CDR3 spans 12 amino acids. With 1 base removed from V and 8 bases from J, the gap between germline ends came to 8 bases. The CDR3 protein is CASSQANRGYTF. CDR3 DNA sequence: TGTGCCAGCAGCCAAGCGAACAGGGGCTACACCTTC.

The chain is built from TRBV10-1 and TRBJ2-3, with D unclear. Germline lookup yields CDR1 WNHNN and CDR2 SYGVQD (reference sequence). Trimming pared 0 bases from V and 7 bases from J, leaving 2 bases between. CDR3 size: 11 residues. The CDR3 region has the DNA TGCGCCAGCAGTGAGTCCAATACGCAGTATTTT. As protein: CASSESNTQYF.

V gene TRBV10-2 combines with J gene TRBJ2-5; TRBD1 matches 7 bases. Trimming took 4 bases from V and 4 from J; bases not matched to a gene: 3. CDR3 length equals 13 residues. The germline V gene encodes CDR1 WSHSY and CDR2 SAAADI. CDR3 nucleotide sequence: TGCGCCAGCAGTGGAGGACAGGTAGAGACCCAGTACTTC. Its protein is CASSGGQVETQYF.

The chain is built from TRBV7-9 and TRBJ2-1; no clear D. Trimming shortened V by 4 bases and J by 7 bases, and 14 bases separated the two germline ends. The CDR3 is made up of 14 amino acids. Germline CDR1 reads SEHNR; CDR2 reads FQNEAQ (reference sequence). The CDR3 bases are TGTGCCAGCAGCTCCACCGATGGCAGGAATGAGCAGTTCTTC. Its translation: CASSSTDGRNEQFF.

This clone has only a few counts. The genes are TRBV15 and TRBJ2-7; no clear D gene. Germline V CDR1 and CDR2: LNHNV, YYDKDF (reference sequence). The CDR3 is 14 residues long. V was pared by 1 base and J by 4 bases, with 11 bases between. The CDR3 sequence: CATSRARRSYEQYF. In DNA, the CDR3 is TGTGCCACCAGCAGAGCAAGACGGAGTTACGAGCAGTACTTC. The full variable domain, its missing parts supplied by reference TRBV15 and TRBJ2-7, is DAMVIQNPRYQVTQFGKPVTLSCSQTLNHNVMYWYQQKSSQAPKLLFHYYDKDFNNEADTPDNFQSRRPNTSFCFLDIRSPGLGDTAMYLCATSRARRSYEQYFGPGTRLTVT.

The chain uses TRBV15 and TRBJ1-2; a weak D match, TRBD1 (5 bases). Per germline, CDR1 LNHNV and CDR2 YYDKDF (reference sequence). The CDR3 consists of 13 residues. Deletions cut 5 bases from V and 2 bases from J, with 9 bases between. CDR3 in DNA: TGTGCCACCAGCCCGGACAAGAACTATGGCTACACCTTC. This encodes CATSPDKNYGYTF. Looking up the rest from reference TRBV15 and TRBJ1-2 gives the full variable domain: DAMVIQNPRYQVTQFGKPVTLSCSQTLNHNVMYWYQQKSSQAPKLLFHYYDKDFNNEADTPDNFQSRRPNTSFCFLDIRSPGLGDTAMYLCATSPDKNYGYTFGSGTRLTVV.

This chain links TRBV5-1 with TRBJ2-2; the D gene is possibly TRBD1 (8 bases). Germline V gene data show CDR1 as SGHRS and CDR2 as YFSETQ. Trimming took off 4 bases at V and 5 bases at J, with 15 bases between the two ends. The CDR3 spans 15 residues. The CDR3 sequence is CASSHGQGGTGELFF. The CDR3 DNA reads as TGCGCCAGCAGCCACGGACAGGGAGGGACCGGGGAGCTGTTTTTT.

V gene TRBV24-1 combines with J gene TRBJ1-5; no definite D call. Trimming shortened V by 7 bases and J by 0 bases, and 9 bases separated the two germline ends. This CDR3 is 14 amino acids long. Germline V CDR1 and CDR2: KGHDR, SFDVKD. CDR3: CATSGRYSNQPQHF. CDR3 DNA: TGTGCCACCAGCGGTCGGTATAGCAATCAGCCCCAGCATTTT.

In DNA, the CDR3 is TGTGCCAGCAGTCCTTACAGGGATTTCCTCTCTGGAAACACCATATATTTT. This sequence encodes CASSPYRDFLSGNTIYF. J is TRBJ1-3 and V is TRBV28; a possible D gene is TRBD1 (6 bases). The CDR3 covers 17 residues. V was pared by 5 bases and J by 0 bases, with 17 bases between. CDR1 MDHEN and CDR2 SYDVKM come from the germline V gene.

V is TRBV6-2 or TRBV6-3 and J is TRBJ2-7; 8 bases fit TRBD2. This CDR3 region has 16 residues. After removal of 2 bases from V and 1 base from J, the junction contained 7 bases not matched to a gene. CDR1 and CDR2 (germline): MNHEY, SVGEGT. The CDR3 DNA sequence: TGTGCCAGCAGTTACATCGTGATAGCGGGATCCTACGAGCAGTACTTC. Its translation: CASSYIVIAGSYEQYF.

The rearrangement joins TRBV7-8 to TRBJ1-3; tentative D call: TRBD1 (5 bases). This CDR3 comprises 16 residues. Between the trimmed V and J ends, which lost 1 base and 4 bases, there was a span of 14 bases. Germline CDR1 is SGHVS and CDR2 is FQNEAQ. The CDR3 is CASSLGTGGEGNTIYF. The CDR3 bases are TGTGCCAGCAGCTTAGGAACGGGAGGGGAGGGAAACACCATATATTTT.

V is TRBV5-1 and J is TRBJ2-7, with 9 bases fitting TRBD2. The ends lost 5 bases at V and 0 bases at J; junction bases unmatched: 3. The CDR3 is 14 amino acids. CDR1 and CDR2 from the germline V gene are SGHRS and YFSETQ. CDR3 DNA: TGCGCCAGCAGTTATAGCGGGAGCTCCTACGAGCAGTACTTC. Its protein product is CASSYSGSSYEQYF.

The CDR3, as DNA: TGTGCCAGCAGCACGGGACAGGGAGTTGAAAAACTGTTTTTT. Its protein product is CASSTGQGVEKLFF. V and J are TRBV7-9 and TRBJ1-4, with 9 bases identical to TRBD1. Germline values: CDR1 SEHNR, CDR2 FQNEAQ (reference sequence). The CDR3 is 14 amino acids. V dropped 5 bases and J dropped 7; count of bases not matched to a gene: 5.

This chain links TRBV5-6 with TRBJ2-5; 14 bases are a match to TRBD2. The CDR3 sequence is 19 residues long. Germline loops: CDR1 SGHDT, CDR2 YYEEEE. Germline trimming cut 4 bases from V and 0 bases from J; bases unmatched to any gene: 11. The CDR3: CASSDPGLAGGPYQETQYF. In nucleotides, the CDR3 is TGTGCCAGCAGCGACCCTGGACTAGCGGGGGGCCCGTACCAAGAGACCCAGTACTTC.

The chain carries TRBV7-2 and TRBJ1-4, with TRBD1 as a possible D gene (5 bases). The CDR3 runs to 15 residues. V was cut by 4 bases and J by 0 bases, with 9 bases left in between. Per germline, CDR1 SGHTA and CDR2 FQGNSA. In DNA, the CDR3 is TGTGCCAGCAGCTACCGGACATCAACTAATGAAAAACTGTTTTTT. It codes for CASSYRTSTNEKLFF.

The DNA for the CDR3 is TGTGCCAGCATACCGTTTGGGACAGGGGCGCAGGGCTATGGCTACACCTTC. This sequence encodes CASIPFGTGAQGYGYTF. The chain links TRBV28 to TRBJ1-2; 10 positions agree with TRBD1. CDR1 and CDR2 (germline): MDHEN, SYDVKM. The V segment lost 7 bases and the J segment 4 bases; nucleotides outside the gene matches: 15. The CDR3 length is 17 residues.

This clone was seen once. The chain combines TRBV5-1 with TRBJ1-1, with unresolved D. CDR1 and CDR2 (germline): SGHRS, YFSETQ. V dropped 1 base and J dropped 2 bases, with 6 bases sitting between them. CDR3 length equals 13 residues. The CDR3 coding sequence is TGCGCCAGCAGCTTGACGAGCAACACTGAAGCTTTCTTT. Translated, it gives CASSLTSNTEAFF.